This TCR beta chain originates from a study of beta chain features in type 1 diabetes. Trimming removed 3 bases from V and 6 bases from J; junction bases left unmatched: 11. Germline CDR1 SGHRS, CDR2 YFSETQ. The CDR3 has 16 amino acids. Expressed TCRB transcripts were sequenced, since all the RNA that had been isolated was reverse transcribed. An average of roughly 4 million reads was obtained for naive, central memory and regulatory T cell samples. Generated by immunoSEQ multiplex PCR, the TCRdb table keeps only in-frame clones and is missing some. This repertoire shows over 350,000 clones, around 16% found once; its top ten account for approximately 0.02%. General study results and limits: Overrepresentation of cells with high TCR expression could result from cDNA sequencing. All four CD4+ subsets of Type 1 diabetes patients contained TCRB CDR3s that were moderately but significantly shorter.

Comments on this clone: The target antigen is unknown.

The clonotype originates from a woman between 18 and 29 years old in good health. The chain uses TRBV5-1 and TRBJ1-4, with 7 positions matching TRBD1. Sequenced material: naive CD4+ T cells from blood. CDR3 sequence reads: CASSSRQGSLDEKLFF. The CDR3 DNA sequence: TGCGCCAGCAGCTCACGACAGGGTTCTTTGGATGAAAAACTGTTTTTT.